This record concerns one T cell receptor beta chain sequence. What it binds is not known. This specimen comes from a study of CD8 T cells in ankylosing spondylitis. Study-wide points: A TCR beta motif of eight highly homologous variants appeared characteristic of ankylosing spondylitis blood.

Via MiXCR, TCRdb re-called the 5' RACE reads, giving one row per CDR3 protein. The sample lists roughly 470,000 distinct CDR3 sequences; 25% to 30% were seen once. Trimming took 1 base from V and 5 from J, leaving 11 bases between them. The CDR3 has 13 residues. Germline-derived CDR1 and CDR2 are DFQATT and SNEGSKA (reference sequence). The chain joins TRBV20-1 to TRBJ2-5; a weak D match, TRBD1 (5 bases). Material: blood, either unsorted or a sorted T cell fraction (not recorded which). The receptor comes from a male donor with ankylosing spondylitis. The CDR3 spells CSARVGAGETQYF. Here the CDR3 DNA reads TGCAGTGCTAGAGTTGGGGCTGGGGAGACCCAGTACTTC.